A single sample is the source of the 21 T cell receptor beta chains below, sequenced in a study of PD-L1 blockade in urothelial cancer. Time point in this sample: pretreatment peripheral blood. TCRdb's copy holds only in-frame clones and misses some; the assay was immunoSEQ multiplex PCR. The sample lists about 35,000 clones; around 82% were seen once. This sample comprised PBMCs, obtained around atezolizumab (anti-PD-L1) treatment. These receptors all stem from a man in his sixties with urothelial cancer.

This chain links TRBV7-2 with TRBJ2-3, with 10 bases identical to TRBD2. The CDR3 is made up of 16 amino acids. Losses at the gene ends were 5 bases for V and 5 bases for J; bases not matched to a gene: 10. CDR1 and CDR2 from the germline V gene are SGHTA and FQGNSA. This chain's CDR3 is CASSIYSGGRRDTQYF. The DNA for the CDR3 is TGTGCCAGCAGCATTTATAGCGGGGGGAGACGAGATACGCAGTATTTT.

This chain joins TRBV27 and TRBJ1-1; D is possibly TRBD1 (5 bases). This CDR3 contains 14 residues. From germline, CDR1 is MNHEY and CDR2 SMNVEV (reference sequence). Trimming took 5 bases from V and 0 from J, leaving 10 bases between them. The CDR3 nucleotides are TGTGCCAGCAGTCAAGGGGTAATGAACACTGAAGCTTTCTTT. It encodes CASSQGVMNTEAFF.

This chain links TRBV19 with TRBJ1-1; possible D gene TRBD1, 5 bases. The CDR3 is made up of 14 amino acids. The V and J ends lost 4 bases and 4 bases respectively, with 13 bases between them. Germline CDR1 and CDR2: LNHDA and SQIVND (reference sequence). CDR3 amino acids: CASSTTETITEAFF. CDR3 nucleotides: TGTGCCAGTAGTACGACAGAAACGATCACTGAAGCTTTCTTT. Filled out from reference TRBV19 and TRBJ1-1, the complete variable domain reads DGGITQSPKYLFRKEGQNVTLSCEQNLNHDAMYWYRQDPGQGLRLIYYSQIVNDFQKGDIAEGYSVSREKKESFPLTVTSAQKNPTAFYLCASSTTETITEAFFGQGTRLTVV.

This clone was observed once. The chain uses TRBV2 and TRBJ2-2, with TRBD1 matching over 10 bases. J gave up 7 bases and V 5 bases, and 13 bases lay outside the gene matches. The germline V gene has CDR1 SNHLY and CDR2 FYNNEI. The length of the CDR3 is 17 residues. The CDR3 protein is CASSLTGGLGVDGELFF. The CDR3 region has the DNA TGTGCCAGCAGTCTGACAGGGGGCCTAGGAGTTGACGGGGAGCTGTTTTTT.

The J gene is TRBJ2-1, the V gene TRBV29-1, with D possibly matching TRBD2 (5 bases). V shed 6 bases and J shed 7 bases, with 7 bases lying between them. Germline-derived CDR1 and CDR2 are SQVTM and ANQGSEA. The CDR3 extends over 10 amino acids. The CDR3 loop reads CSVLANEQFF. The CDR3 nucleotides are TGCAGCGTATTAGCGAATGAGCAGTTCTTC.

The gene calls are TRBV6-6 and TRBJ2-3, with 7 bases aligning to TRBD1. This CDR3 contains 12 residues. The V gene end was trimmed by 8 bases and the J gene end by 6 bases; junction bases not matched to a gene: 5. Per germline, CDR1 MNHNY and CDR2 SVGAGI (reference sequence). CDR3 DNA sequence: TGTGCCAGCGGACAGGTCCCCGATACGCAGTATTTT. Amino acids: CASGQVPDTQYF.

The chain couples TRBV6-1 to TRBJ2-6; D remains unclear. V gave up 9 bases and J gave up 0 bases, with 6 bases separating them. Germline V gene lookup returns CDR1 MNHNS and CDR2 SASEGT. The CDR3 runs 13 residues. CDR3 DNA: TGTGCCAGTGGGCTCTCTGGGGCCAACGTCCTGACTTTC. It codes for CASGLSGANVLTF.

The chain combines TRBV5-4 with TRBJ2-5; D might be TRBD2 (5 bases). Between the trimmed V and J ends, which lost 4 bases and 5 bases, there was a span of 15 bases. There are 14 residues in the CDR3. CDR1 is SGHNT, CDR2 YYREEE, per germline (reference sequence). The CDR3 coding sequence is TGTGCCAGCAGCCCGGACCCGGGGTCGGAGACCCAGTACTTC. This gives the protein CASSPDPGSETQYF.

The chain carries TRBV7-2 and TRBJ2-7, with 9 bases matching TRBD2. The V gene end was trimmed by 6 bases and the J gene end by 7 bases; junction bases not matched to a gene: 7. The V gene's germline CDR1 is SGHTA and CDR2 FQGNSA. The CDR3 sequence is 13 residues long. In DNA form, the CDR3 reads TGTGCCAGCAGTCTAGCGGGGCTTAGGGAGCAGTACTTC. This sequence encodes CASSLAGLREQYF.

The rearrangement links TRBV5-1 to TRBJ2-1, with D unclear. Germline loops: CDR1 SGHRS, CDR2 YFSETQ. The CDR3 length is 10 residues. V was pared by 6 bases and J by 8 bases, with 6 bases between. CDR3 amino acids: CASTRYEQFF. For the CDR3, the DNA is TGCGCCAGCACCCGTTATGAGCAGTTCTTC.

V usage is TRBV6-4 and J usage is TRBJ1-1, with D possibly being TRBD1 (5 bases). Germline-derived CDR1 and CDR2 are MRHNA and SNTAGT. The CDR3 spans 13 residues. The V gene lost 5 bases and the J gene lost 2 bases, with 9 bases spanning the gap. The CDR3 protein is CASSRGINTEAFF. In DNA form, the CDR3 reads TGTGCCAGCAGTCGGGGGATTAACACTGAAGCTTTCTTT.

This clone was recorded once. V usage is TRBV11-2 and J usage is TRBJ1-3, with a possible D match to TRBD1 (6 bases). Trimming left V 4 bases short and J 4 bases short, with 14 bases between. This CDR3 region has 15 residues. Germline CDR1 and CDR2: SGHAT and FQNNGV. This chain's CDR3 is CASSYRAAIGNTIYF. The DNA for the CDR3 is TGTGCCAGCAGCTACAGGGCCGCGATCGGAAACACCATATATTTT.

This sequence joins TRBV5-1 and TRBJ2-5, with 9 bases aligning to TRBD2. The CDR3 totals 14 residues. The V gene's germline CDR1 is SGHRS and CDR2 YFSETQ. The J segment lost 3 bases and the V segment lost 9 bases, leaving 9 bases of the junction unmatched. In DNA, the CDR3 is TGCGCCACCCAACTAGGCGGGGGGGAAGAGACCCAGTACTTC. This codes for CATQLGGGEETQYF.

J is TRBJ2-7 and V is TRBV5-4; 9 nucleotides align to TRBD1. CDR3 length: 15 amino acids. Germline V lookup: CDR1 SGHNT, CDR2 YYREEE (reference sequence). V lost 4 bases to trimming and J lost 7 bases; unmatched junction nucleotides: 12. The CDR3 loop reads CASSVGTGTGGEQYF. The CDR3, as DNA: TGTGCCAGCAGCGTCGGGACAGGGACCGGGGGGGAGCAGTACTTC.

This clone has just one count. This chain connects TRBV6-5 to TRBJ1-1; 8 nucleotides align to TRBD1. CDR3 size: 14 residues. V lost 5 bases and J lost 1; bases outside the gene matches: 3. Germline CDR1 and CDR2: MNHEY and SVGAGI. CDR3 protein: CASSRTGGNTEAFF. CDR3 DNA: TGTGCCAGCAGTCGAACAGGGGGGAACACTGAAGCTTTCTTT.

The gene calls are TRBV5-1 and TRBJ2-3; D is possibly TRBD2 (7 bases). The CDR3 runs 13 residues. Trimming removed 4 bases at V and 6 bases at J, with 12 bases between. From germline, CDR1 is SGHRS and CDR2 YFSETQ. The CDR3 DNA is TGCGCCAGCAGCATACAGGGAGGGGATACGCAGTATTTT. It yields the protein CASSIQGGDTQYF. The full variable domain, rest sourced from reference TRBV5-1 and TRBJ2-3, is KAGVTQTPRYLIKTRGQQVTLSCSPISGHRSVSWYQQTPGQGLQFLFEYFSETQRNKGNFPGRFSGRQFSNSRSEMNVSTLELGDSALYLCASSIQGGDTQYFGPGTRLTVL.

This rearrangement joins TRBV9 to TRBJ2-2; 10 nucleotides align to TRBD2. Germline CDR1 reads SGDLS; CDR2 reads YYNGEE. CDR3 length equals 17 residues. V shed 0 bases and J 2 bases; nucleotides not matched to a gene: 4. For the CDR3, the DNA is TGTGCCAGCAGCGTAGTTCGGACTAGCGGAAACACCGGGGAGCTGTTTTTT. Encoded protein: CASSVVRTSGNTGELFF.

The chain has TRBV28 and TRBJ2-3; D is perhaps TRBD2 (7 bases). Germline V gene data show CDR1 as MDHEN and CDR2 as SYDVKM. The length of the CDR3 is 14 residues. V dropped 7 bases and J dropped 5 bases, with 16 bases sitting between them. The CDR3 reads CASINGGAKDTQYF. The CDR3 nucleotides are TGTGCCAGCATTAATGGGGGGGCTAAAGATACGCAGTATTTT.

This chain joins TRBV2 and TRBJ2-7; TRBD2 aligns across 9 bases. The CDR3 has 18 residues. With 6 bases clipped from V and 0 bases from J, the junction kept 15 bases outside the gene matches. Germline V gene sequence: CDR1 SNHLY, CDR2 FYNNEI. The CDR3, as DNA: TGTGCCAGCAGCACCCGGGGTAGCGGGGGCCTCAGCTCCTACGAGCAGTACTTC. This sequence encodes CASSTRGSGGLSSYEQYF.

The chain joins TRBV7-2 to TRBJ1-1; D unresolved. Germline assignment: CDR1 SGHTA and CDR2 FQGNSA. This CDR3 spans 14 amino acids. Trimming took off 1 base at V and 0 bases at J, with 6 bases between the two ends. The CDR3 DNA sequence: TGTGCCAGCAGCTTAGGAGGGCTGAACACTGAAGCTTTCTTT. The encoded protein is CASSLGGLNTEAFF.

The gene calls are TRBV6-6 and TRBJ1-6; 10 positions agree with TRBD1. This CDR3 spans 16 amino acids. Losses at the gene ends were 9 bases for V and 11 bases for J; bases not matched to a gene: 16. Looked up from germline, CDR1 is MNHNY and CDR2 is SVGAGI (reference sequence). In nucleotides, the CDR3 is TGTGCCAGTAGAGAACAAGGGGGGACAGGGGACGCACCCCTCCACTTT. It translates to CASREQGGTGDAPLHF.